Shown below are 7 T cell receptor beta chains from a single sample sequenced in a study of T cell clones after liver transplantation. Sequencing used immunoSEQ multiplex PCR; TCRdb keeps in-frame clones, though not all of them. The sample has under 130,000 clones; around 80% are singletons. Sequenced here: CD4+ T cells from blood, sampled around 44 months after liver transplant. The receptors were sampled from a human patient who received a liver transplant. The T cells may partly be graft donor cells.

The chain is built from TRBV30 and TRBJ2-5; possibly TRBD1 for D (6 bases). The V end lost 6 bases, the J end lost 5 bases, and 19 bases lay between the germline ends. The germline V gene has CDR1 GTSNPN and CDR2 SVGIG (reference sequence). The CDR3 contains 14 residues. The CDR3 protein is CACHISGTLETQYF. The CDR3 nucleotides are TGTGCCTGCCATATCTCCGGGACATTGGAGACCCAGTACTTC.

The V and J genes are TRBV11-2 and TRBJ1-1; unclear D gene. The CDR3 is made up of 12 amino acids. V was shortened by 4 bases and J by 5 bases, with 8 bases between the two germline ends. The germline CDR1 and CDR2 sequences are SGHAT and FQNNGV. CDR3 region: CASSYQLTEAFF. The DNA of the CDR3 is TGTGCCAGCAGCTACCAGTTAACTGAAGCTTTCTTT.

This clone has more than one count but fewer than ten. The chain carries TRBV2 and TRBJ2-7; 7 bases map to TRBD1. Looked up from germline, CDR1 is SNHLY and CDR2 is FYNNEI. The CDR3 is 13 residues long. V shed 6 bases, J shed 2 bases, and the junction held 4 bases outside the gene matches. This chain's CDR3 is CASSLGTAYEQYF. DNA of the CDR3: TGTGCCAGCAGCCTCGGGACAGCCTACGAGCAGTACTTC.

This clone is labeled as medium-sized. This chain connects TRBV10-3 to TRBJ2-7, with 7 bases identical to TRBD2. The CDR3 has 14 amino acids. Germline V gene data show CDR1 as ENHRY and CDR2 as SYGVKD. V was clipped by 4 bases and J by 7 bases; unmatched bases: 10. CDR3 sequence (DNA): TGTGCCATCAGTGGTGGTTGGCTAGCGGAAGAGCAGTACTTC. Its protein product is CAISGGWLAEEQYF.

V usage is TRBV6-1 and J usage is TRBJ1-4, with D hard to call. Germline loops: CDR1 MNHNS, CDR2 SASEGT. The CDR3 covers 12 residues. The V end was cut by 7 bases, the J end by 12 bases, with 15 bases between. The CDR3 region has the DNA TGTGCCAGCAAGTTCGGAGCGGTGGAACTGTTTTTT. It encodes CASKFGAVELFF.

The CDR3 nucleotides are TGTGCCAGCAAAGGTACTAGATTCACAGATACGCAGTATTTT. Translation gives CASKGTRFTDTQYF. The gene calls are TRBV27 and TRBJ2-3; TRBD2 might be the D (5 bases). The CDR3 totals 14 residues. The germline CDR1 and CDR2 sequences are MNHEY and SMNVEV (reference sequence). The V end was cut by 7 bases, the J end by 2 bases, with 13 bases between.

This chain joins TRBV5-4 and TRBJ2-5, with 7 bases identical to TRBD2. The CDR3 is made up of 14 amino acids. The J segment lost 1 base and the V segment lost 4 bases, leaving 4 bases of the junction unmatched. Per germline, CDR1 SGHNT and CDR2 YYREEE (reference sequence). CDR3 DNA: TGTGCCAGCAGCCCGGGGACTACCCAAGAGACCCAGTACTTC. Amino acids: CASSPGTTQETQYF.